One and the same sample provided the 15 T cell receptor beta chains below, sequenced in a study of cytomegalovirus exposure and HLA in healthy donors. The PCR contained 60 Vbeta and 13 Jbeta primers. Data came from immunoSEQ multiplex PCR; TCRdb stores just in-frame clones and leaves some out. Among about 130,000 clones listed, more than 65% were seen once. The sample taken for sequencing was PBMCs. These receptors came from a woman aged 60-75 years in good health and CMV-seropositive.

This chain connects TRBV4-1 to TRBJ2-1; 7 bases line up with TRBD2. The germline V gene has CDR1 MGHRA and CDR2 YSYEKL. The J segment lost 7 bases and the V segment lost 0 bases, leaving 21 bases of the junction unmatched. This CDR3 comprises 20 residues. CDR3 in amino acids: CASSQERGLPVARGRNEQFF. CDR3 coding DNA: TGCGCCAGCAGCCAAGAGAGGGGACTACCGGTAGCGCGCGGCAGGAATGAGCAGTTCTTC.

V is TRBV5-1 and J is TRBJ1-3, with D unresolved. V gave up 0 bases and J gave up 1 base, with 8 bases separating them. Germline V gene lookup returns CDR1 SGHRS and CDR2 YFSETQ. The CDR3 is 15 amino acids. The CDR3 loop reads CASSLGAQSGNTIYF. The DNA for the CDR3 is TGCGCCAGCAGCTTGGGGGCCCAATCTGGAAACACCATATATTTT.

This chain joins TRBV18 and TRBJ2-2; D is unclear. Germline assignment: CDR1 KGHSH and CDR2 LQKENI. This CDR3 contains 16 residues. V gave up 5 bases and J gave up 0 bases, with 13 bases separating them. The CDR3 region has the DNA TGTGCCAGCTCATTGTCGGTCACGGCGAACACCGGGGAGCTGTTTTTT. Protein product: CASSLSVTANTGELFF.

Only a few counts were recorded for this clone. CDR3 bases: TGTGCCAGTAGTATAGATTGGGGCAGCCCCTACGAGCAGTACTTC. It codes for CASSIDWGSPYEQYF. The J gene is TRBJ2-7, the V gene TRBV19, with a tentative D call TRBD1 (5 bases). V was pared by 0 bases and J by 2 bases, with 11 bases between. Germline-derived CDR1 and CDR2 are LNHDA and SQIVND (reference sequence). The CDR3 runs to 15 residues.

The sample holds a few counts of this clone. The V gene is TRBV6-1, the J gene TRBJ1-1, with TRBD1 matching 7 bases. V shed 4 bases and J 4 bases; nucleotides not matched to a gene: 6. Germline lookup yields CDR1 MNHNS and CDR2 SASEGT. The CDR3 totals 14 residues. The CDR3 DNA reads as TGTGCCAGCAGTGCACAGGGGTACGTCACTGAAGCTTTCTTT. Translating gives CASSAQGYVTEAFF.

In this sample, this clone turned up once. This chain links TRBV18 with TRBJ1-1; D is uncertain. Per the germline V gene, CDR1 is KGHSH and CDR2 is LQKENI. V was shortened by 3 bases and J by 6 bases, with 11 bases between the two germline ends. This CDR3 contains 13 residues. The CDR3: CASSPLGDAEAFF. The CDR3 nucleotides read TGTGCCAGCTCACCCTTGGGCGACGCTGAAGCTTTCTTT.

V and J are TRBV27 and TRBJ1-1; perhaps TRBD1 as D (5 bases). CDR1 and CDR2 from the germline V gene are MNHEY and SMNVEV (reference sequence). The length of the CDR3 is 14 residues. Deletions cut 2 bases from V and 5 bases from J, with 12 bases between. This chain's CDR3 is CASSLRQTRTEAFF. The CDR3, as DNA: TGTGCCAGCAGTTTAAGACAGACCAGGACTGAAGCTTTCTTT.

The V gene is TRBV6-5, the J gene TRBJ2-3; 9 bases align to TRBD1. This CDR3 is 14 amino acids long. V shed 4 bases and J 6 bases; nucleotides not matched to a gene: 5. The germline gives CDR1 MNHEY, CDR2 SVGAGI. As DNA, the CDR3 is TGTGCCAGCAGTTCTGGACAGGGGAGCGATACGCAGTATTTT. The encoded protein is CASSSGQGSDTQYF.

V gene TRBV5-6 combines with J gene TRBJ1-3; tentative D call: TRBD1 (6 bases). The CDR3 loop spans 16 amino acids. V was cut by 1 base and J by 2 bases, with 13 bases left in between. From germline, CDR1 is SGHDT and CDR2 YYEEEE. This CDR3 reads CASSLQGRGPGNTIYF. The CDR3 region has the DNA TGTGCCAGCAGCTTGCAGGGCAGGGGCCCTGGAAACACCATATATTTT.

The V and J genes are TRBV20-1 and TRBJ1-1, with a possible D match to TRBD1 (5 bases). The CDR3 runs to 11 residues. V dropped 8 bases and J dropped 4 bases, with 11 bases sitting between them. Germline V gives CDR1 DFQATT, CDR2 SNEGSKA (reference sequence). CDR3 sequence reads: CSPGGPTEAFF. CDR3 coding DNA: TGCAGTCCCGGGGGACCCACTGAAGCTTTCTTT.

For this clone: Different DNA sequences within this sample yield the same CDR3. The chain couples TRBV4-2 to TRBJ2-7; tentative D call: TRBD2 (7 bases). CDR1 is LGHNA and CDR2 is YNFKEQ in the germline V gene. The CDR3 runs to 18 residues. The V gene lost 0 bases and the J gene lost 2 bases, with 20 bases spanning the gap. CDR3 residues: CASSQDTRLAGATYEQYF. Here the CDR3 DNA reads TGTGCCAGCAGCCAAGACACGAGGCTGGCGGGGGCGACCTACGAGCAGTACTTC.

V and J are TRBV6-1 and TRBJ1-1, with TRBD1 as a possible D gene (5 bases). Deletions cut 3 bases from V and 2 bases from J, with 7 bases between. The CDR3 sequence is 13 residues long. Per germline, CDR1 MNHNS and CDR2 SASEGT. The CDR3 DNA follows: TGTGCCAGCAGTGATCGGACAAACACTGAAGCTTTCTTT. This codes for CASSDRTNTEAFF.

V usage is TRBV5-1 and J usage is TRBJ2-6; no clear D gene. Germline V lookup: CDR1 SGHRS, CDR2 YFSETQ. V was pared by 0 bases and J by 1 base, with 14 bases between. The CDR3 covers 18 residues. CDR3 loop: CASSLEQRGTSGANVLTF. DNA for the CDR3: TGCGCCAGCAGCTTGGAGCAACGCGGTACTTCTGGGGCCAACGTCCTGACTTTC.

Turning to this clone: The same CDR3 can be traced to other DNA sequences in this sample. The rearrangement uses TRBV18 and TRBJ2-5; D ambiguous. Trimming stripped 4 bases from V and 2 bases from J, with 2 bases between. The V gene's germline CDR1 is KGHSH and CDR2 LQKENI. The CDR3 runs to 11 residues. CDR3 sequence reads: CASSLQETQYF. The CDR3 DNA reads TGTGCCAGCTCACTACAAGAGACCCAGTACTTC.

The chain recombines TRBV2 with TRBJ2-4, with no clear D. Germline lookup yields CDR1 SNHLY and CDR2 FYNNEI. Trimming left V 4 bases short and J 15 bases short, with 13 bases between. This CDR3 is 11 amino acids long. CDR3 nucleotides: TGTGCCAGCAGTGCCCGACATGATCCGTACTTC. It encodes CASSARHDPYF.